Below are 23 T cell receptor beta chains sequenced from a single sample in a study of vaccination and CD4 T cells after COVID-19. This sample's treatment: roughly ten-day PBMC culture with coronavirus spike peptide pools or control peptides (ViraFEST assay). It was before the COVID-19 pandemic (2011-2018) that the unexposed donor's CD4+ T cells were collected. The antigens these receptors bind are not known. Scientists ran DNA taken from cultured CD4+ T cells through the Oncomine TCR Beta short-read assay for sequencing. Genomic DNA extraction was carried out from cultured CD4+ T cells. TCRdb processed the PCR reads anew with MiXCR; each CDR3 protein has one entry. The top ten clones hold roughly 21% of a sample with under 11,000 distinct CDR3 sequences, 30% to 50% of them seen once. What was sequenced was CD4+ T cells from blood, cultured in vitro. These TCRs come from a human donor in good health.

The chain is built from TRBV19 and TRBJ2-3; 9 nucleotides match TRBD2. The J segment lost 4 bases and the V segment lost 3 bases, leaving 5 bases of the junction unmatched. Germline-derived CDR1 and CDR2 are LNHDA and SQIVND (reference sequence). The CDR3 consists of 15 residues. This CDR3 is CASSIWREGADTQYF. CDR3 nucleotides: TGTGCCAGTAGTATTTGGCGGGAGGGGGCAGATACGCAGTATTTT.

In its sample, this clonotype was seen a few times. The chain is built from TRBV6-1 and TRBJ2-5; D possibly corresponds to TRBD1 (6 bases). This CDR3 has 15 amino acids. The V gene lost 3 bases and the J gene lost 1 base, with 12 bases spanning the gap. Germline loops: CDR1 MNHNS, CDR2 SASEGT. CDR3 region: CASSDRGFGQETQYF. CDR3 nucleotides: TGTGCCAGCAGTGACAGGGGTTTCGGCCAAGAGACCCAGTACTTC.

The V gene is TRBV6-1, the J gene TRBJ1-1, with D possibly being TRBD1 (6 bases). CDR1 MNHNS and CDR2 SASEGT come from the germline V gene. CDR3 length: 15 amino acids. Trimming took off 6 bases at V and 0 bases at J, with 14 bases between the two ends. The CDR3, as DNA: TGTGCCAGCAGCGGAAGCAGGGGCTTGAACACTGAAGCTTTCTTT. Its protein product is CASSGSRGLNTEAFF.

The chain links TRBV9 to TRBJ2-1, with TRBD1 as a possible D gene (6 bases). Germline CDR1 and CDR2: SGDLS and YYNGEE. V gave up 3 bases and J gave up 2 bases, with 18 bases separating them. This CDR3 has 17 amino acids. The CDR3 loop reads CASSAAGGSGAYNEQFF. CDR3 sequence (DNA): TGTGCCAGCAGCGCAGCCGGTGGGTCAGGGGCCTACAATGAGCAGTTCTTC.

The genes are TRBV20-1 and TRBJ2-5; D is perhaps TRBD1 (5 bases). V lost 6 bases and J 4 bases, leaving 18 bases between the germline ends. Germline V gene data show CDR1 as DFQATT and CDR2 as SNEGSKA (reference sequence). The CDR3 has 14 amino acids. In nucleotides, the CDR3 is TGCAGTGCCAAAGACGGCCAGGGATCAGAGACCCAGTACTTC. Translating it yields CSAKDGQGSETQYF.

The CDR3: CSATWGNREAFF. The DNA for the CDR3 is TGCAGTGCTACTTGGGGAAACCGTGAAGCTTTCTTT. V gene TRBV20-1 combines with J gene TRBJ1-1; the D is unclear. The CDR3 runs 12 residues. Germline assignment: CDR1 DFQATT and CDR2 SNEGSKA (reference sequence). V was cut by 4 bases and J by 7 bases, with 13 bases left in between.

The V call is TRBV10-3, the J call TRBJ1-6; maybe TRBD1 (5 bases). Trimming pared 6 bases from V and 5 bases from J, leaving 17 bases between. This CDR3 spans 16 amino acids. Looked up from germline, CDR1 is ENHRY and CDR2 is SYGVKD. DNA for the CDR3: TGTGCCATCAGGGAAACGAGGGGTGGAAATAATTCACCCCTCCACTTT. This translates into CAIRETRGGNNSPLHF.

The DNA of the CDR3 is TGTGCCAGCACCCCCCCGGGCAGATCCAACACCGGGGAGCTGTTTTTT. This gives the protein CASTPPGRSNTGELFF. The gene calls are TRBV7-2 and TRBJ2-2; D remains ambiguous. CDR3 size: 16 residues. The V end was cut by 7 bases, the J end by 2 bases, with 17 bases between. Germline CDR1 is SGHTA and CDR2 is FQGNSA.

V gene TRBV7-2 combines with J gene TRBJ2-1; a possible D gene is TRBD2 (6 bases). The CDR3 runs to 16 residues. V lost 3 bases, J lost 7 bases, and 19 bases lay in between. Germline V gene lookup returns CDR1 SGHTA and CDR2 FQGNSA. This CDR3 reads CASSFITAGRPNEQFF. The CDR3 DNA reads TGTGCCAGCAGCTTTATAACGGCGGGGAGACCTAATGAGCAGTTCTTC. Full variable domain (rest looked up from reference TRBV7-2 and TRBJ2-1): GAGVSQSPSNKVTEKGKDVELRCDPISGHTALYWYRQSLGQGLEFLIYFQGNSAPDKSGLPSDRFSAERTGGSVSTLTIQRTQQEDSAVYLCASSFITAGRPNEQFFGPGTRLTVL.

The CDR3 reads CASSSPGTGFYEQYF. DNA for the CDR3: TGTGCCAGCAGTAGTCCGGGAACAGGATTCTACGAGCAGTACTTC. The chain recombines TRBV27 with TRBJ2-7, with D perhaps being TRBD1 or TRBD2 (5 bases each). With 5 bases removed from V and 3 bases from J, the gap between germline ends came to 17 bases. The CDR3 sequence is 15 residues long. The germline V gene has CDR1 MNHEY and CDR2 SMNVEV (reference sequence).

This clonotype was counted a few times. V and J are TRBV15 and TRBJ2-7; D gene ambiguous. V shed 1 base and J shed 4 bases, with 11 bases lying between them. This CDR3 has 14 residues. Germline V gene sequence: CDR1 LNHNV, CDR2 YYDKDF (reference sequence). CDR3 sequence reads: CATSRALDGYEQYF. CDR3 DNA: TGTGCCACCAGCAGAGCTCTAGACGGTTACGAGCAGTACTTC.

CDR3 coding DNA: TGTGCCAGCAGCAAAGGCTGCCTGGCTGAAGCTTTCTTT. Protein: CASSKGCLAEAFF. V usage is TRBV21-1 and J usage is TRBJ1-1. TRBV21-1 is shown as a pseudogene. The length of the CDR3 is 13 residues.

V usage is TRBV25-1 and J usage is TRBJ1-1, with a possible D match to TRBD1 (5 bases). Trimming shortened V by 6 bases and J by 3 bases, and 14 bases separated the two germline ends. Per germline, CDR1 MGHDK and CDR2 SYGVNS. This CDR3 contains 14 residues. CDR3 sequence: CASRWGRLDTEAFF. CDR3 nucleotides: TGTGCCAGCAGATGGGGGAGGCTGGACACTGAAGCTTTCTTT.

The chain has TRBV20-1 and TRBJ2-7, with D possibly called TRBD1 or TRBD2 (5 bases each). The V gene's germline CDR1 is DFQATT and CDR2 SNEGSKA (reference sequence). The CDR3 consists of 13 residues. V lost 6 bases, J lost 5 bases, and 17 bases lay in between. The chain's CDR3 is CSAYTSGTDEQYF. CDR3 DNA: TGCAGTGCCTATACATCCGGGACGGACGAGCAGTACTTC.

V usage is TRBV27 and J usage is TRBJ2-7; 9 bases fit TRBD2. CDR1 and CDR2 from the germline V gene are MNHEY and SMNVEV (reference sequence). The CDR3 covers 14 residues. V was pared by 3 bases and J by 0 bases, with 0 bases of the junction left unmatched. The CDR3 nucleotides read TGTGCCAGCAGTTTGCGGGAGGGCTCCTACGAGCAGTACTTC. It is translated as CASSLREGSYEQYF.

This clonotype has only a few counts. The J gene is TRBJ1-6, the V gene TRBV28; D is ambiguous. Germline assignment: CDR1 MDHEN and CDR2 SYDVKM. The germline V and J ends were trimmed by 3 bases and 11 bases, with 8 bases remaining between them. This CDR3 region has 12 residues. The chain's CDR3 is CASSFTVTPLHF. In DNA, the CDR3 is TGTGCCAGCAGTTTCACCGTGACACCCCTCCACTTT.

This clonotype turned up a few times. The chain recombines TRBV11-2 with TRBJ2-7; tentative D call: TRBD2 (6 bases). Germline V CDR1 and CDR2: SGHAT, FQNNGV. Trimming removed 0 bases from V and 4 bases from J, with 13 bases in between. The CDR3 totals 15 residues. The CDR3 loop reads CASSLDVGTLYEQYF. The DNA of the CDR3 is TGTGCCAGCAGCTTAGATGTGGGGACTTTGTACGAGCAGTACTTC.

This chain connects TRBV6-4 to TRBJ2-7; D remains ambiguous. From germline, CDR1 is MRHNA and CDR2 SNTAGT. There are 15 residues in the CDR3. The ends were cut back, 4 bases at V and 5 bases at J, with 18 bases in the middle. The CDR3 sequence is CASSALTAVGNEQYF. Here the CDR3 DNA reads TGTGCCAGCAGTGCCCTAACAGCAGTTGGAAACGAGCAGTACTTC.

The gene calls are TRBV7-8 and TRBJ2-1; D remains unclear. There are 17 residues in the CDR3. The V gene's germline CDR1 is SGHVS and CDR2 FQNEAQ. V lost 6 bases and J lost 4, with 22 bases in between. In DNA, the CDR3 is TGTGCCAGCAGGGTAGGTCGACTTGGCACCCTTTACAATGAGCAGTTCTTC. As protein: CASRVGRLGTLYNEQFF. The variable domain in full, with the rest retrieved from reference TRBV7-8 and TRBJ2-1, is GAGVSQSPRYKVAKRGQDVALRCDPISGHVSLFWYQQALGQGPEFLTYFQNEAQLDKSGLPSDRFFAERPEGSVSTLKIQRTQQEDSAVYLCASRVGRLGTLYNEQFFGPGTRLTVL.

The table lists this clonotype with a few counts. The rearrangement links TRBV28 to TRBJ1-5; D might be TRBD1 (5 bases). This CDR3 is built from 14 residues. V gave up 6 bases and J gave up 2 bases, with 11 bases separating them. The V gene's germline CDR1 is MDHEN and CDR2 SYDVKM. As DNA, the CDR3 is TGTGCCAGCAGGCAGGGTTGGGGCAATCAGCCCCAGCATTTT. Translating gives CASRQGWGNQPQHF. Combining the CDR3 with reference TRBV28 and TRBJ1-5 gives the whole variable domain DVKVTQSSRYLVKRTGEKVFLECVQDMDHENMFWYRQDPGLGLRLIYFSYDVKMKEKGDIPEGYSVSREKKERFSLILESASTNQTSMYLCASRQGWGNQPQHFGDGTRLSIL.

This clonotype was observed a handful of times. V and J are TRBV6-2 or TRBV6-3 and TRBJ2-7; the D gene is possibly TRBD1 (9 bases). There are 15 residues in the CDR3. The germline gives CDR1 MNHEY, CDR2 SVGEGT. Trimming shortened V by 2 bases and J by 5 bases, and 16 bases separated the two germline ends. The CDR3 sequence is CASSYAGGQGHEQYF. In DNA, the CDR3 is TGTGCCAGCAGTTACGCGGGGGGACAGGGTCACGAGCAGTACTTC.

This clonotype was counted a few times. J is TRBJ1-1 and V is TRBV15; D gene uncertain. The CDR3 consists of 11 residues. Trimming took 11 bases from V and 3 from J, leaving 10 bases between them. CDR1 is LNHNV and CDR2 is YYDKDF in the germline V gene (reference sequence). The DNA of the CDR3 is TGTGCCGCTGAAGACGACACTGAAGCTTTCTTT. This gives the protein CAAEDDTEAFF.

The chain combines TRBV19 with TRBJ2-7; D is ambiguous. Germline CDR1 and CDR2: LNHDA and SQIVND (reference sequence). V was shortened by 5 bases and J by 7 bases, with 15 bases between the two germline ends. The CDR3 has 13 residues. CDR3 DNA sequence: TGTGCCAGTAGTCACGGGCTGGCCAAGGAGCAGTACTTC. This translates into CASSHGLAKEQYF.